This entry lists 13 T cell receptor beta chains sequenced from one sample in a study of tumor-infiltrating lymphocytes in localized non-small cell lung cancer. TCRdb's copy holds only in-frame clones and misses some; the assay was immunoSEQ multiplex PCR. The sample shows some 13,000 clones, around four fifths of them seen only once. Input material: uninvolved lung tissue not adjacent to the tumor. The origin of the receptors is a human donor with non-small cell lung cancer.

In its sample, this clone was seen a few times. CDR3 in amino acids: CASTDLADNQPQHF. CDR3 bases: TGTGCCAGCACCGACTTGGCGGACAATCAGCCCCAGCATTTT. The chain joins TRBV6-6 to TRBJ1-5; D uncertain. The CDR3 extends over 14 amino acids. Germline CDR1 and CDR2: MNHNY and SVGAGI (reference sequence). V lost 7 bases and J 3 bases, leaving 13 bases between the germline ends.

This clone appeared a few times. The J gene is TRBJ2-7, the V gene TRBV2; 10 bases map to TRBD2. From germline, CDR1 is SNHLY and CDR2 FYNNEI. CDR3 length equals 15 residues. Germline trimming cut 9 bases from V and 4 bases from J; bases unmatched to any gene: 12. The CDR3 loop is CASWASLAGAYEQYF. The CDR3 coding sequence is TGTGCCAGTTGGGCTAGCCTAGCGGGGGCTTACGAGCAGTACTTC. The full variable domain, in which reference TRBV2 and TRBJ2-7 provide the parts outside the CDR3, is EPEVTQTPSHQVTQMGQEVILRCVPISNHLYFYWYRQILGQKVEFLVSFYNNEISEKSEIFDDQFSVERPDGSNFTLKIRSTKLEDSAMYFCASWASLAGAYEQYFGPGTRLTVT.

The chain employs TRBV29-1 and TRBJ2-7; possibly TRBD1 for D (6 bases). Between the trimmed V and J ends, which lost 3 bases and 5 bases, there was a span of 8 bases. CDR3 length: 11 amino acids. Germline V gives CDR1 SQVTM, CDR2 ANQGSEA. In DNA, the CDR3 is TGCAGCGTTGACAGGGGTAACGAGCAGTACTTC. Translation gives CSVDRGNEQYF.

The CDR3: CASTREGVNTGELFF. CDR3 sequence (DNA): TGTGCCAGCACCCGGGAGGGGGTGAACACCGGGGAGCTGTTTTTT. The chain combines TRBV9 with TRBJ2-2, with 8 bases aligning to TRBD2. Germline assignment: CDR1 SGDLS and CDR2 YYNGEE. The CDR3 runs 15 residues. With 6 bases clipped from V and 1 base from J, the junction kept 5 bases outside the gene matches.

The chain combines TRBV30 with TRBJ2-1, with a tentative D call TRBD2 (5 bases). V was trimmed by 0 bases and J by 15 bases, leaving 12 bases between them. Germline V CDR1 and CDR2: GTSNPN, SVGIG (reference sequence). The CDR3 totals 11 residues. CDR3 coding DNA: TGTGCCTGGAGTGTCTTGGAGGATCGGTTCTTC. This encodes CAWSVLEDRFF.

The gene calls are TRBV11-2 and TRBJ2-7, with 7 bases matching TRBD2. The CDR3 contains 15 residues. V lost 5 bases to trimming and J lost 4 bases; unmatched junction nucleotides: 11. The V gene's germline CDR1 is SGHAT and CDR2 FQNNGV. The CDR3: CASSIGLEVSYEQYF. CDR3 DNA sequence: TGTGCCAGCAGCATAGGACTAGAAGTTAGTTACGAGCAGTACTTC.

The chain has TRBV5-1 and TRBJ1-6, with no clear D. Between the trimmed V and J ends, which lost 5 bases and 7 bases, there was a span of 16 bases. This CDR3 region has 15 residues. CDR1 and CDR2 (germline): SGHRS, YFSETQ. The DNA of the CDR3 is TGCGCCAGCAGTCCAGACCCTAGTGGGAATTCACCCCTCCACTTT. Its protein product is CASSPDPSGNSPLHF. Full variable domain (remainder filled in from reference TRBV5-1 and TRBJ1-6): KAGVTQTPRYLIKTRGQQVTLSCSPISGHRSVSWYQQTPGQGLQFLFEYFSETQRNKGNFPGRFSGRQFSNSRSEMNVSTLELGDSALYLCASSPDPSGNSPLHFGNGTRLTVT.

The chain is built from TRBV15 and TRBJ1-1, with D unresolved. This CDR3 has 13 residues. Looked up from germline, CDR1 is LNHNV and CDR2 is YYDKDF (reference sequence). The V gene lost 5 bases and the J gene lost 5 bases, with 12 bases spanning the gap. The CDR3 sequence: CATSRSGQTEAFF. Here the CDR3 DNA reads TGTGCCACCAGCCGCTCCGGGCAGACTGAAGCTTTCTTT.

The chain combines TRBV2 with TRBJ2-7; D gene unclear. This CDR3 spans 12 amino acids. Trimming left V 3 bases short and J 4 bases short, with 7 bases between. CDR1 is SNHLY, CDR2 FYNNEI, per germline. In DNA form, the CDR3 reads TGTGCCAGCAGTGAGGATTATTACGAGCAGTACTTC. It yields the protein CASSEDYYEQYF.

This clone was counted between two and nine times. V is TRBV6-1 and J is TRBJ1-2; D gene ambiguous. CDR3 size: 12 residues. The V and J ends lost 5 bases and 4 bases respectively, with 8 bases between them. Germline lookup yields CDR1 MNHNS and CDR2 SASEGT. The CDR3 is CASSQPIYGYTF. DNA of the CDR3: TGTGCCAGCAGTCAGCCTATCTATGGCTACACCTTC.

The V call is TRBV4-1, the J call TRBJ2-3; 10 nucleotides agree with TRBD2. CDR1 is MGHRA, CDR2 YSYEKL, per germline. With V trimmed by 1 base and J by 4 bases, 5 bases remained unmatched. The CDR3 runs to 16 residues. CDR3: CASSQGPSGSPDTQYF. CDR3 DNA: TGCGCCAGCAGCCAAGGGCCTAGCGGGAGCCCAGATACGCAGTATTTT.

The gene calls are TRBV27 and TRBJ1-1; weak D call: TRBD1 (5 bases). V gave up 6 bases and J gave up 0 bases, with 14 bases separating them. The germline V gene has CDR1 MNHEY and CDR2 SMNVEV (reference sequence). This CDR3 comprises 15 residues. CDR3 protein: CASRGRDIMNTEAFF. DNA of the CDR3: TGTGCCAGCAGGGGACGAGACATCATGAACACTGAAGCTTTCTTT.

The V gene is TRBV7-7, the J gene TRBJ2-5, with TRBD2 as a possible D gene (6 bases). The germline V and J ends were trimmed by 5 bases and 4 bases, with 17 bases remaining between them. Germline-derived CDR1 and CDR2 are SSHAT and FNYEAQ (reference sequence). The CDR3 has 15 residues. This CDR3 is CASSAGTTEGETQYF. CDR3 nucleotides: TGTGCCAGCAGCGCCGGGACGACGGAGGGAGAGACCCAGTACTTC. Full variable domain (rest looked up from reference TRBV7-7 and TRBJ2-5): GAGVSQSPRYKVTKRGQDVTLRCDPISSHATLYWYQQALGQGPEFLTYFNYEAQPDKSGLPSDRFSAERPEGSISTLTIQRTEQRDSAMYRCASSAGTTEGETQYFGPGTRLLVL.